The TCR beta chain described here comes from a study of blood T cell repertoires in COVID-19. Followed over time, Seattle patients had been enrolled while infection was active. The table came from immunoSEQ multiplex PCR; TCRdb's copy has only in-frame clones and leaves some out. The sample has roughly 150,000 clones, roughly 84% seen once. Germline loops: CDR1 SNHLY, CDR2 FYNNEI. Trimming removed 0 bases at V and 10 bases at J, with 16 bases between. This CDR3 spans 15 amino acids. The chain joins TRBV2 to TRBJ1-5; no clear D gene. The sample taken for sequencing was peripheral blood. The receptor was derived from a man aged 80 or over with COVID-19, enrolled during active disease. CDR3 coding DNA: TGTGCCAGCAGTGAAGCATTAACACCCGCCCGCCCCCAGCATTTT. Translation gives CASSEALTPARPQHF. The full variable domain, in which reference TRBV2 and TRBJ1-5 provide the parts outside the CDR3, is EPEVTQTPSHQVTQMGQEVILRCVPISNHLYFYWYRQILGQKVEFLVSFYNNEISEKSEIFDDQFSVERPDGSNFTLKIRSTKLEDSAMYFCASSEALTPARPQHFGDGTRLSIL.